This T cell receptor (beta chain) originates from a study of blood T cell repertoires in COVID-19. Study details: Samples came from the United States, Italy and Spain, spanning acute and convalescent COVID-19. PBMCs, B-cell-depleted T cells, or T cells provided the cDNA or gDNA that made up the material.

This CDR3 is built from 11 residues. Germline CDR1 reads PRHDT; CDR2 reads FYEKMQ (reference sequence). Trimming pared 2 bases from V and 6 bases from J, leaving 5 bases between. In the source study's methods: Estimates of nucleated cell counts were drawn from the amplification of reference gene primers. The protocol was immunoSEQ multiplex PCR, while the TCRdb copy is restricted to in-frame clones and leaves out a portion. V and J calls and clone size are as listed in that table; D and trimming were resolved from the DNA. The sample includes 25,000 to 35,000 clones, 90% to 95% of them seen just once.

The chain recombines TRBV13 with TRBJ2-7; a possible D gene is TRBD2 (5 bases). This receptor was identified in a human donor with active COVID-19. The donor label of this sample is uncertain. Sequencing input: peripheral blood. In DNA form, the CDR3 reads TGTGCCAGCAGCTTACGGGGCGAGCAGTACTTC. Encoded protein: CASSLRGEQYF.